These T cell receptor beta chains were read from a single sample in a study of cytomegalovirus exposure and HLA in healthy donors. Repertoires were generated with immunoSEQ multiplex PCR, while TCRdb's copy carries only in-frame clones and drops some. In the table there are around 250,000 clones, approximately 82% of which are singletons. The specimen sequenced was PBMCs. Every receptor here comes from a woman between 55 and 75 years old in good health and CMV-seropositive. CDR3s include the opening cysteine and the closing phenylalanine or tryptophan. The D gene is left open where the match is weak. Some rows mark clone size as missing; the rest say once, few, many or name a class of expanded clone.

D: TRBD2
V: TRBV5-4
size: -
J: TRBJ2-1
CDR3: CASSLVPGGTSPTEQFF
DNA: TGTGCCAGCAGCTTGGTGCCGGGAGGGACATCACCCACTGAGCAGTTCTTC

D: -
V: TRBV29-1
size: -
J: TRBJ2-7
CDR3: CSVGVYSSYEQYF
DNA: TGCAGCGTTGGTGTGTACAGCTCCTACGAGCAGTACTTC

D: -
V: TRBV27
size: -
J: TRBJ2-1
CDR3: CASSLKGSVSSYNEQFF
DNA: TGTGCCAGCAGTTTAAAGGGTAGCGTTAGCTCCTACAATGAGCAGTTCTTC

D: TRBD1
V: TRBV6-7
size: few
J: TRBJ1-5
CDR3: CASSRQGDQPQHF
DNA: TGTGCCAGCAGCCGACAGGGAGACCAGCCCCAGCATTTT

D: TRBD1
V: TRBV18
size: -
J: TRBJ1-1
CDR3: CASSLDRGLNTEAFF
DNA: TGTGCCAGCTCACTAGACAGGGGGCTAAACACTGAAGCTTTCTTT

D: TRBD2
V: TRBV2
size: few
J: TRBJ2-1
CDR3: CASTSGAYNEQFF
DNA: TGTGCCAGCACTAGCGGAGCTTACAATGAGCAGTTCTTC

D: -
V: TRBV11-3
size: -
J: TRBJ2-3
CDR3: CASSNISTDTQYF
DNA: TGTGCCAGCAGCAACATTAGCACAGATACGCAGTATTTT

D: TRBD1
V: TRBV29-1
size: -
J: TRBJ2-3
CDR3: CSGTGGRRTDTQYF
DNA: TGCAGCGGTACAGGGGGCAGGCGCACAGATACGCAGTATTTT

D: TRBD1
V: TRBV10-3
size: once
J: TRBJ1-2
CDR3: CAIRQRRQGGYYGYTF
DNA: TGTGCCATCAGACAAAGAAGACAGGGGGGATACTATGGCTACACCTTC

D: TRBD1
V: TRBV5-4
size: few
J: TRBJ1-4
CDR3: CASSTPGTGNEKLFF
DNA: TGTGCCAGCAGCACCCCCGGGACAGGGAATGAAAAACTGTTTTTT

D: -
V: TRBV5-5
size: -
J: TRBJ1-1
CDR3: CASSLFLNTEAFF
DNA: TGTGCCAGCAGCCTTTTTTTAAACACTGAAGCTTTCTTT

D: TRBD1
V: TRBV30
size: -
J: TRBJ1-2
CDR3: CAWSTGQGAGGGYTF
DNA: TGTGCCTGGAGCACGGGGCAGGGGGCCGGGGGTGGCTACACCTTC

D: -
V: TRBV6-4
size: -
J: TRBJ1-2
CDR3: CASSDKAEDNYGYTF
DNA: TGTGCCAGCAGTGACAAGGCGGAGGACAACTATGGCTACACCTTC

D: -
V: TRBV11-3
size: -
J: TRBJ2-1
CDR3: CASSAMVGSPEQFF
DNA: TGTGCCAGCAGCGCCATGGTGGGGAGCCCCGAGCAGTTCTTC

D: -
V: TRBV1
size: -
J: TRBJ1-5
CDR3: CTSSQGGPRQADQSQHF
DNA: TGCACCAGCAGCCAAGGGGGGCCCCGACAGGCAGATCAATCCCAGCATTTT

D: -
V: TRBV7-3
size: -
J: TRBJ2-3
CDR3: CASSPTEGTQYF
DNA: TGTGCCAGCAGCCCGACGGAGGGTACGCAGTATTTT

D: TRBD2
V: TRBV2
size: -
J: TRBJ2-7
CDR3: CASSAGLAAYEQYF
DNA: TGTGCCAGCAGTGCGGGACTAGCAGCCTACGAGCAGTACTTC

D: -
V: TRBV7-9
size: -
J: TRBJ1-1
CDR3: CASSPDRLGTEAFF
DNA: TGTGCCAGCAGCCCCGACAGGTTAGGGACTGAAGCTTTCTTT

D: -
V: TRBV4-1
size: -
J: TRBJ1-2
CDR3: CASSQGEVSPNYGYTF
DNA: TGTGCCAGCAGCCAAGGGGAGGTCAGCCCTAACTATGGCTACACCTTC

D: TRBD1
V: TRBV28
size: few
J: TRBJ1-5
CDR3: CASTKDRATQPQHF
DNA: TGTGCCAGCACCAAGGACAGGGCGACGCAGCCCCAGCATTTT

D: TRBD1
V: TRBV7-9
size: -
J: TRBJ1-3
CDR3: CASSFSGGGSGNTIYF
DNA: TGTGCCAGCAGCTTCTCAGGGGGCGGATCTGGAAACACCATATATTTT

D: TRBD1
V: TRBV12-5
size: -
J: TRBJ2-7
CDR3: CASGFDRGWSYEQYF
DNA: TGTGCTAGTGGTTTCGACAGGGGATGGTCCTACGAGCAGTACTTC

D: TRBD1
V: TRBV7-2
size: -
J: TRBJ1-5
CDR3: CASSPRQGDQPQHF
DNA: TGTGCCAGCAGCCCCAGACAGGGAGATCAGCCCCAGCATTTT

D: -
V: TRBV10-2
size: few
J: TRBJ2-3
CDR3: CASERSTDTQYF
DNA: TGCGCCAGCGAGCGGTCCACAGATACGCAGTATTTT

D: TRBD2
V: TRBV27
size: -
J: TRBJ2-7
CDR3: CASSFRTSGRLEQYF
DNA: TGTGCCAGCAGTTTTAGGACTAGCGGGAGACTGGAGCAGTACTTC

D: TRBD2
V: TRBV6-5
size: -
J: TRBJ2-7
CDR3: CASSYRGLPQVREQYF
DNA: TGTGCCAGCAGTTACAGGGGACTACCTCAGGTACGCGAGCAGTACTTC

D: TRBD1
V: TRBV29-1
size: -
J: TRBJ1-5
CDR3: CSVGGTDYQPQHF
DNA: TGCAGCGTTGGAGGGACAGATTATCAGCCCCAGCATTTT

D: -
V: TRBV19
size: few
J: TRBJ2-5
CDR3: CASSIDGVGVGTQYF
DNA: TGTGCCAGTAGTATCGATGGTGTCGGAGTCGGGACCCAGTACTTC

D: TRBD1
V: TRBV29-1
size: -
J: TRBJ1-1
CDR3: CSVEDRGTGPEAFF
DNA: TGCAGCGTTGAAGATCGGGGGACAGGTCCTGAAGCTTTCTTT

D: TRBD1
V: TRBV6-6
size: -
J: TRBJ1-2
CDR3: CASIGMGQGGHGYTF
DNA: TGTGCCAGCATAGGGATGGGACAGGGGGGCCATGGCTACACCTTC

D: TRBD2
V: TRBV30
size: once
J: TRBJ2-5
CDR3: CAWSEGLAGGGETQYF
DNA: TGTGCCTGGAGTGAAGGACTAGCGGGAGGCGGGGAGACCCAGTACTTC

D: TRBD1
V: TRBV5-6
size: -
J: TRBJ1-4
CDR3: CASSLQGVYEKLFF
DNA: TGTGCCAGCAGCCTCCAGGGGGTTTACGAAAAACTGTTTTTT